The T cell receptor beta chain under discussion was sequenced for a study of identifying expanded T cells in peripheral blood. General study points: Two-week clone count variance significantly increased as total template count grew.

During the collection period, no donor immune events like infections were recorded. In regard to this clone: Its antigen is not identified.

The CDR3 sequence is 15 residues long. With 4 bases clipped from V and 10 bases from J, the junction kept 10 bases outside the gene matches. In germline, CDR1 is SGHRS, CDR2 YFSETQ. Measured with immunoSEQ multiplex PCR; TCRdb has only the in-frame clones, and not every one. The table lists over 100,000 clones, 88% of them singletons. The TCR was taken from a person between 18 and 75 years old in good health. This chain connects TRBV5-1 to TRBJ1-4, with 10 bases fitting TRBD1. Sequencing was performed on blood. The CDR3 loop reads CASSGTDRGERKLFF. Here the CDR3 DNA reads TGCGCCAGCAGCGGGACGGACAGGGGGGAGAGAAAACTGTTTTTT. The entire variable domain, with the rest obtained from reference TRBV5-1 and TRBJ1-4, is as follows: KAGVTQTPRYLIKTRGQQVTLSCSPISGHRSVSWYQQTPGQGLQFLFEYFSETQRNKGNFPGRFSGRQFSNSRSEMNVSTLELGDSALYLCASSGTDRGERKLFFGSGTQLSVL.